One and the same sample provided the 9 T cell receptor beta chains below, sequenced in a study of blood T cell repertoires in COVID-19. Produced via immunoSEQ multiplex PCR; TCRdb's table is partial and in-frame only. Among roughly 250,000 clones, approximately 86% were seen once, and the ten largest hold about 1.6%. Sample: PBMCs or T cells enriched from blood (not recorded which). The origin of the receptors is a woman aged 45-60 years who had recovered from COVID-19.

V and J are TRBV2 and TRBJ2-7; 12 bases are a match to TRBD2. The J segment lost 5 bases and the V segment lost 3 bases, leaving 2 bases of the junction unmatched. This CDR3 is built from 14 residues. From germline, CDR1 is SNHLY and CDR2 FYNNEI. Written as DNA, the CDR3 is TGTGCCAGCAGTGAGCTAGCGGGAGGGGACGAGCAGTACTTC. Its protein product is CASSELAGGDEQYF. The full variable domain, its missing parts supplied by reference TRBV2 and TRBJ2-7, is EPEVTQTPSHQVTQMGQEVILRCVPISNHLYFYWYRQILGQKVEFLVSFYNNEISEKSEIFDDQFSVERPDGSNFTLKIRSTKLEDSAMYFCASSELAGGDEQYFGPGTRLTVT.

CDR3 region: CATSDSLGREERLYKDSPLHF. The CDR3 nucleotides read TGTGCCACCAGTGATTCCCTGGGGCGGGAGGAAAGGCTCTATAAGGATTCACCCCTCCACTTT. The chain is built from TRBV24-1 and TRBJ1-6, with D maybe TRBD1 (5 bases). From germline, CDR1 is KGHDR and CDR2 SFDVKD. The CDR3 runs to 21 residues. V lost 2 bases, J lost 8 bases, and 30 bases lay in between.

This clone was detected many times. This chain links TRBV4-2 with TRBJ1-5; tentative D call: TRBD1 (6 bases). V dropped 3 bases and J dropped 5 bases, with 14 bases sitting between them. Looked up from germline, CDR1 is LGHNA and CDR2 is YNFKEQ. The length of the CDR3 is 15 residues. The CDR3 here is CASSQFNGQYQPQHF. The CDR3 DNA reads TGTGCCAGCAGCCAGTTTAATGGACAGTATCAGCCCCAGCATTTT.

This clone was counted a few times. The rearrangement joins TRBV5-6 to TRBJ2-7, with 7 bases aligning to TRBD1. This CDR3 is 14 amino acids long. V lost 3 bases to trimming and J lost 3 bases; unmatched junction nucleotides: 6. Germline CDR1 and CDR2: SGHDT and YYEEEE. The CDR3 DNA sequence: TGTGCCAGCAGCTCGATGGGACAGTTCTACGAGCAGTACTTC. This gives the protein CASSSMGQFYEQYF.

In its sample, this clone was seen a few times. The chain employs TRBV3-1 (or the pseudogene TRBV3-2) and TRBJ1-2; the match to TRBD1 covers 7 bases. With 8 bases clipped from V and 3 bases from J, the junction kept 9 bases outside the gene matches. The length of the CDR3 is 14 residues. Germline V gene sequence: CDR1 LGHDT, CDR2 YNNKEL (reference sequence). The chain's CDR3 is CASRFLTGDYGYTF. The CDR3 nucleotides are TGTGCCAGCCGGTTTCTAACAGGGGACTATGGCTACACCTTC.

V and J are TRBV12-3 or TRBV12-4 and TRBJ1-1; TRBD1 might be the D (5 bases). The V end lost 5 bases, the J end lost 11 bases, and 15 bases lay between the germline ends. CDR3 length: 12 amino acids. CDR3 in DNA: TGTGCCAGCAGTCCGGTGGCAGGGATGGCTTTCTTT. Residues: CASSPVAGMAFF.

The chain links TRBV4-3 to TRBJ1-2; 8 bases line up with TRBD1. The germline gives CDR1 LGHNA, CDR2 YSLEER. V shed 5 bases, J shed 6 bases, and the junction held 8 bases outside the gene matches. The CDR3 sequence is 14 residues long. For the CDR3, the DNA is TGCGCCAGCAGCTCCGGACAGGGCGCGGATGGCTACACCTTC. Encoded protein: CASSSGQGADGYTF.

This chain uses TRBV10-3 with TRBJ2-2; 11 bases map to TRBD2. V shed 7 bases and J 1 base; nucleotides not matched to a gene: 5. CDR1 and CDR2 (germline): ENHRY, SYGVKD. This CDR3 is built from 16 residues. CDR3 in amino acids: CAIIHTSGRNTGELFF. DNA of the CDR3: TGTGCCATCATCCATACTAGCGGGAGGAACACCGGGGAGCTGTTTTTT.

The gene calls are TRBV7-9 and TRBJ1-5; no reliable D call. The V and J ends lost 0 bases and 11 bases respectively, with 11 bases between them. Germline CDR1 is SEHNR and CDR2 is FQNEAQ (reference sequence). CDR3 size: 13 residues. CDR3 bases: TGTGCCAGCAGCTTAGCCGACGGGAGGACCCAGCATTTT. Its translation: CASSLADGRTQHF.